This TCR beta chain was captured by sequencing in a study of cytomegalovirus exposure and HLA in healthy donors. Study-wide context: The approximately 110 validation repertoires were reported in a later analysis to have been generated on the same platform as the roughly 720 first-cohort repertoires. Whole-study results and caveats: Rarity characterized most TCR sequences, yet some public TCRs appeared in many donors.

To note about this clone: Its antigen is not identified.

The assay was immunoSEQ multiplex PCR, and TCRdb's table has in-frame clones only and misses some. Of more than 95,000 clones detected, 70% to 90% appear once; the ten largest clones hold approximately 2%. The V end was cut by 7 bases, the J end by 2 bases, with 14 bases between. This CDR3 is built from 13 residues. Germline loops: CDR1 GTSNPN, CDR2 SVGIG (reference sequence). The receptor was derived from a young man in good health and CMV-seronegative. The V gene is TRBV30, the J gene TRBJ2-5, with a possible D match to TRBD2 (6 bases). Material for sequencing was PBMCs. CDR3 protein: CAFSGGLQETQYF. CDR3 DNA: TGTGCCTTTAGCGGCGGGCTACAAGAGACCCAGTACTTC.